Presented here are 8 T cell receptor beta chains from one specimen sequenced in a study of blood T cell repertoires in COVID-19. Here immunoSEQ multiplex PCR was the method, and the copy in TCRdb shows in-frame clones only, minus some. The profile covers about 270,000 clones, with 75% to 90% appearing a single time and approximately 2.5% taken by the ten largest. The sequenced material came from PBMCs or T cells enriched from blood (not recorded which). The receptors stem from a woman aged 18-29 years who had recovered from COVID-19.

CDR3 DNA sequence: TGTGCCAGCACTGCTAGCGGGGGGGCCTCCTACAATGAGCAGTTCTTC. Translation: CASTASGGASYNEQFF. The chain couples TRBV28 to TRBJ2-1; 12 bases map to TRBD2. V was clipped by 7 bases and J by 0 bases; unmatched bases: 4. The germline gives CDR1 MDHEN, CDR2 SYDVKM. The CDR3 sequence is 16 residues long.

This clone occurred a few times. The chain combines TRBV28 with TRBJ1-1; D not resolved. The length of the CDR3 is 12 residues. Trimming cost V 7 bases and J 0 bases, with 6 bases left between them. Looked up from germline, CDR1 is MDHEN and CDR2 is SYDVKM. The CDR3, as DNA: TGTGCCAGCACCTTCTTGAACACTGAAGCTTTCTTT. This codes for CASTFLNTEAFF.

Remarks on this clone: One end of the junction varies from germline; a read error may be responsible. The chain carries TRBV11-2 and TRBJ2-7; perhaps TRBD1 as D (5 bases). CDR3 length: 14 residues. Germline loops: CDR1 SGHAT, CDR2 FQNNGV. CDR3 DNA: TGTGCCAGCCCGCACAACCTGCCCAGGGCGATCCGCACTTTC. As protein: CASPHNLPRAIRTF.

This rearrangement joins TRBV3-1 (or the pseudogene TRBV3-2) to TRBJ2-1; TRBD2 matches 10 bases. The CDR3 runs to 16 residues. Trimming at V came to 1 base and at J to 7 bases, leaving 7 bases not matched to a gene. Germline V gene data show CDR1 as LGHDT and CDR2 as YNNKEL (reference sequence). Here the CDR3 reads CASSQVGASGGNEQFF. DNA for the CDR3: TGTGCCAGCAGCCAAGTGGGGGCTAGCGGGGGAAATGAGCAGTTCTTC.

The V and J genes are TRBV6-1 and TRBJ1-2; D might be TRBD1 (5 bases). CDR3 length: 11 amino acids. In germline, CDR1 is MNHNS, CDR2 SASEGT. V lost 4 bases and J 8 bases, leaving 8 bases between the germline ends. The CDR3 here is CASSGTNGYTF. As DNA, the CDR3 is TGTGCCAGCAGTGGGACAAACGGCTACACCTTC.

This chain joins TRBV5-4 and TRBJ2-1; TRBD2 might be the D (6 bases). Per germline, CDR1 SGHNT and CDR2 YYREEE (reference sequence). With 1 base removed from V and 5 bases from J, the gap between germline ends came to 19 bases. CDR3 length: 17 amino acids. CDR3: CASSLKSQDGGNNEQFF. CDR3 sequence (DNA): TGTGCCAGCAGCTTGAAATCGCAAGACGGGGGTAACAATGAGCAGTTCTTC.

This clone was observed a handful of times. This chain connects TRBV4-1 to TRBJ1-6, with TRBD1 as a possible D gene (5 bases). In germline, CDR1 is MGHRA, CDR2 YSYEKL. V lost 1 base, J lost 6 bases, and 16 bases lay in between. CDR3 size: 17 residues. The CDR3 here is CASSQAWGDAFNSPLHF. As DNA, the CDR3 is TGCGCCAGCAGCCAAGCGTGGGGCGACGCGTTTAATTCACCCCTCCACTTT.

The CDR3 loop reads CASSLDPQGTDTQYF. The CDR3 DNA sequence: TGTGCCAGCAGCTTAGATCCGCAGGGAACAGATACGCAGTATTTT. The V gene is TRBV11-2, the J gene TRBJ2-3; D is perhaps TRBD1 (5 bases). Germline assignment: CDR1 SGHAT and CDR2 FQNNGV. V lost 0 bases and J lost 3, with 10 bases in between. The CDR3 consists of 15 residues.